The T cell receptor beta chain under discussion was sequenced for a study of T cell responses to AZD1222 COVID-19 vaccine. A remark on this clone: The antigen remains undetermined.

The CDR3 loop spans 15 amino acids. J gave up 4 bases and V 5 bases, and 10 bases lay outside the gene matches. Germline assignment: CDR1 LGHDT and CDR2 YNNKEL (reference sequence). Using immunoSEQ multiplex PCR, the repertoire was profiled, and TCRdb retains in-frame clones only, with some absent. The table has 72,000 or so clones, roughly 87% seen once. Study observations and caveats: The sample set comprised mostly white British donors with more females, and clonal diversity was possibly underestimated.

The V and J genes are TRBV3-1 (or the pseudogene TRBV3-2) and TRBJ2-7; TRBD2 matches 8 bases. This clonotype was obtained from an adult who received the AZD1222 COVID-19 vaccine. This material consisted of peripheral blood, taken 28 days after the second AZD1222 dose. The CDR3 nucleotides are TGTGCCAGCAGCTCCGGGACTAGAAGGTCTTACGAGCAGTACTTC. Translating it yields CASSSGTRRSYEQYF.